Listed here are 6 T cell receptor beta chains from one sample, sequenced in a study of cytomegalovirus exposure and HLA in healthy donors. PCR used 60 Vbeta primers and 13 Jbeta primers. Profiling relied on immunoSEQ multiplex PCR, and the TCRdb table lists in-frame clones only, not all of them. Of 180,000 or so clones in the sample, about 85% were seen once. The specimen was PBMCs. The receptors were gathered from a girl aged 10 to 17 in good health and CMV-seropositive.

The chain recombines TRBV29-1 with TRBJ2-7; possible D gene TRBD2, 6 bases. This CDR3 contains 13 residues. V lost 7 bases, J lost 4 bases, and 17 bases lay in between. Per germline, CDR1 SQVTM and CDR2 ANQGSEA. For the CDR3, the DNA is TGCAGCGCTGTGTGGCAGGGAGGTTACGAGCAGTACTTC. It yields the protein CSAVWQGGYEQYF.

As DNA, the CDR3 is TGTGCCAGCAGCACCCGCCAGGGTGCAAACTATGGCTACACCTTC. Protein product: CASSTRQGANYGYTF. The chain combines TRBV7-6 with TRBJ1-2; maybe TRBD1 (5 bases). This CDR3 contains 15 residues. Germline CDR1 reads SGHVS; CDR2 reads FNYEAQ. V was shortened by 5 bases and J by 2 bases, with 15 bases between the two germline ends.

CDR3 sequence (DNA): TGTGCCAGTAGTCCGACAGGGGAGCGGTACACCTTC. It is translated as CASSPTGERYTF. This rearrangement joins TRBV19 to TRBJ1-2; 8 positions match TRBD1. Per germline, CDR1 LNHDA and CDR2 SQIVND (reference sequence). V lost 5 bases and J lost 11; bases outside the gene matches: 7. CDR3 size: 12 residues.

The J gene is TRBJ2-7, the V gene TRBV5-1, with TRBD2 matching over 8 bases. Germline V lookup: CDR1 SGHRS, CDR2 YFSETQ. V lost 4 bases to trimming and J lost 4 bases; unmatched junction nucleotides: 10. This CDR3 is built from 15 residues. The CDR3 sequence: CASSPFSGIVYEQYF. The DNA of the CDR3 is TGCGCCAGCAGCCCGTTTAGCGGGATAGTTTACGAGCAGTACTTC.

In this sample, this clone turned up once. The genes are TRBV5-4 and TRBJ1-5, with D possibly being TRBD1 (6 bases). Germline V CDR1 and CDR2: SGHNT, YYREEE (reference sequence). This CDR3 has 14 residues. V lost 5 bases and J 5 bases, leaving 14 bases between the germline ends. This chain's CDR3 is CASSIQGIDQPQHF. The CDR3 bases are TGTGCCAGCAGTATACAGGGTATCGATCAGCCCCAGCATTTT.

V usage is TRBV7-9 and J usage is TRBJ2-1; 14 bases fit TRBD2. This CDR3 has 15 amino acids. J gave up 10 bases and V 5 bases, and 7 bases lay outside the gene matches. CDR1 is SEHNR and CDR2 is FQNEAQ in the germline V gene (reference sequence). This CDR3 reads CASSPRGLAGVEQFF. DNA for the CDR3: TGTGCCAGCAGCCCACGGGGACTAGCGGGAGTCGAGCAGTTCTTC.